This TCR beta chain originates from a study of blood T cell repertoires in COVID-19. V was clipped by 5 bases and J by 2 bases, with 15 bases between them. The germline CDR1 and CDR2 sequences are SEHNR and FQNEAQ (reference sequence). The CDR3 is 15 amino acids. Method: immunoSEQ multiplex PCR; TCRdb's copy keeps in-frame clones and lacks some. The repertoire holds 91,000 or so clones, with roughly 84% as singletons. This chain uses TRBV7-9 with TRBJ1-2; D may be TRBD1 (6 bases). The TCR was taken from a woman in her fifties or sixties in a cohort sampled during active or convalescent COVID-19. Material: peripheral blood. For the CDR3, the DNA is TGTGCCAGCAGCCCGGATTTAACAGGGAACTATGGCTACACCTTC. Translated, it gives CASSPDLTGNYGYTF. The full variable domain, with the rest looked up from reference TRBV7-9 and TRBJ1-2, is DTGVSQNPRHKITKRGQNVTFRCDPISEHNRLYWYRQTLGQGPEFLTYFQNEAQLEKSRLLSDRFSAERPKGSFSTLEIQRTEQGDSAMYLCASSPDLTGNYGYTFGSGTRLTVV.